The 4 T cell receptor beta chains below all came from one sample that was sequenced in a study of metastatic and nonmetastatic thyroid tumors. None of the patients had undergone any treatment ahead of thyroid surgery. MiXCR re-clonotyped the PCR reads for TCRdb. The table records roughly 12,000 clones, around 40% of them present only once. The sequenced material came from tumor tissue. The source of these receptors is a female donor with papillary thyroid cancer or a benign thyroid nodule (not recorded which). Some clones in this sample may be carry-over from other donors' samples.

The chain is built from TRBV7-6 and TRBJ2-1; TRBD2 aligns across 9 bases. Germline loops: CDR1 SGHVS, CDR2 FNYEAQ. This CDR3 is 16 amino acids long. Trimming cost V 5 bases and J 5 bases; bases outside gene matches: 10. CDR3 in amino acids: CASSPLTSGAHNEQFF. CDR3 nucleotide sequence: TGTGCCAGCAGCCCCTTGACTAGCGGAGCCCACAATGAGCAGTTCTTC.

This chain links TRBV30 with TRBJ2-5, with no clear D. CDR1 GTSNPN and CDR2 SVGIG come from the germline V gene (reference sequence). The CDR3 is made up of 15 amino acids. The germline V and J ends were trimmed by 2 bases and 2 bases, with 15 bases remaining between them. The DNA for the CDR3 is TGTGCCTGGAGTATGCGTGGGTTAAGACAAGAGACCCAGTACTTC. Translation gives CAWSMRGLRQETQYF.

The chain carries TRBV6-1 and TRBJ2-3; the match to TRBD2 covers 9 bases. From germline, CDR1 is MNHNS and CDR2 SASEGT. Trimming cost V 6 bases and J 6 bases; bases outside gene matches: 10. There are 15 residues in the CDR3. The CDR3 loop is CASSPSGTSRDTQYF. CDR3 DNA sequence: TGTGCCAGCAGCCCGTCCGGGACTAGCAGGGATACGCAGTATTTT.

V and J are TRBV6-1 and TRBJ1-2; D is perhaps TRBD1 (6 bases). The CDR3 runs 14 residues. CDR1 and CDR2 from the germline V gene are MNHNS and SASEGT. V was trimmed by 7 bases and J by 4 bases, leaving 16 bases between them. The CDR3 coding sequence is TGTGCCAGCAATAAAGGGGGGGGCGGCTATGGCTACACCTTC. Its protein product is CASNKGGGGYGYTF.